Here is one T cell receptor beta chain with its context. The V and J ends lost 2 bases and 1 base respectively, with 6 bases between them. The germline CDR1 and CDR2 sequences are MNHEY and SVGAGI. The CDR3 totals 13 residues. The sample is drawn from a study of identical twins. The donor group consisted entirely of healthy Caucasians. TCRdb itself ran the 5' RACE reads through MiXCR, one entry per CDR3 protein. The sample has roughly 570,000 distinct CDR3 sequences; roughly 9.5% are singletons. These data were also filed under a second study, of yellow fever vaccine responses in identical twins.

The receptor's source is a woman aged 18-29 years in good health. The specimen was PBMCs. The chain recombines TRBV6-5 with TRBJ2-7; D perhaps matches TRBD2 (5 bases). CDR3 nucleotides: TGTGCCAGCAGTTACAGGGAGTCCTACGAGCAGTACTTC. The encoded protein is CASSYRESYEQYF.